This T cell receptor beta chain stems from a study of T cell responses to AZD1222 COVID-19 vaccine. On this clone: Its antigen remains unknown.

V was clipped by 5 bases and J by 2 bases; unmatched bases: 8. The CDR3 sequence is 16 residues long. From germline, CDR1 is LNHDA and CDR2 SQIVND (reference sequence). Clones were sequenced by immunoSEQ multiplex PCR, and TCRdb holds only the in-frame ones, with some missing. This sample has roughly 180,000 clones, with over 80% found just once. Study results and limitations: Increased Spike-specific TCR breadth and depth were observed after two AZD1222 doses.

This chain links TRBV19 with TRBJ1-5, with 8 bases that match TRBD1. This receptor was obtained from an adult in good health. Sequences were derived from peripheral blood, sampled on day 0 of MenACWY control vaccination. CDR3 loop: CASSENRGLGNQPQHF. The CDR3, as DNA: TGTGCCAGTAGTGAAAACAGGGGGTTAGGCAATCAGCCCCAGCATTTT. The full variable domain, in which reference TRBV19 and TRBJ1-5 provide the parts outside the CDR3, is DGGITQSPKYLFRKEGQNVTLSCEQNLNHDAMYWYRQDPGQGLRLIYYSQIVNDFQKGDIAEGYSVSREKKESFPLTVTSAQKNPTAFYLCASSENRGLGNQPQHFGDGTRLSIL.